This T cell receptor (beta chain) emerged from a study of blood T cell repertoires in COVID-19. Study summary: T cells, B-cell-depleted T cells, or PBMCs provided the cDNA or gDNA that served as material.

The table came from immunoSEQ multiplex PCR; TCRdb's copy has only in-frame clones and leaves some out. The sample holds approximately 290,000 clones, under 85% seen once. Losses at the gene ends were 4 bases for V and 8 bases for J; bases not matched to a gene: 5. This CDR3 has 13 residues. Patients in Seattle were enrolled during active infection, then followed longitudinally. Sequencing input: peripheral blood. The TCR comes from a human donor with COVID-19, enrolled during active disease. The donor label of this sample is uncertain. The gene calls are TRBV12-3 or TRBV12-4 and TRBJ1-2; 9 nucleotides line up with TRBD1. Here the CDR3 reads CASSWGQGGGYTF. The CDR3 DNA reads TGTGCCAGCAGTTGGGGACAGGGTGGCGGCTACACCTTC.